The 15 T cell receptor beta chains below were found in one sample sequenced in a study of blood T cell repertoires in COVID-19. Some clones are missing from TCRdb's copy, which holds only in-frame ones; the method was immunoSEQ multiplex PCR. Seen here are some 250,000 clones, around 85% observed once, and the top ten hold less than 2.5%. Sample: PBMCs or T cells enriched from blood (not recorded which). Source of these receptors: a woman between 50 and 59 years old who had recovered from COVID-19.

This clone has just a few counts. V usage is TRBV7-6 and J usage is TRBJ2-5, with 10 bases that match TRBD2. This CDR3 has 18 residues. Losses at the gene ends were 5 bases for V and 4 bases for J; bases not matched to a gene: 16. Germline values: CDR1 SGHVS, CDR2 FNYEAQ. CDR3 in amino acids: CASSRIPLAGVVPETQYF. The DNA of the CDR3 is TGTGCCAGCAGCCGAATACCCCTAGCGGGAGTCGTCCCAGAGACCCAGTACTTC. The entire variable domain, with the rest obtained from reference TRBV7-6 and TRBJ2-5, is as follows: GAGVSQSPRYKVTKRGQDVALRCDPISGHVSLYWYRQALGQGPEFLTYFNYEAQQDKSGLPNDRFSAERPEGSISTLTIQRTEQRDSAMYRCASSRIPLAGVVPETQYFGPGTRLLVL.

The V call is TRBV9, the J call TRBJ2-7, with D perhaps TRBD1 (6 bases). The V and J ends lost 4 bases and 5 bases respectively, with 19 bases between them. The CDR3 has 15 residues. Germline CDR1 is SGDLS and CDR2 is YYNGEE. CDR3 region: CASSPRGKGVDEQYF. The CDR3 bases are TGTGCCAGCAGCCCTAGAGGCAAGGGGGTCGACGAGCAGTACTTC. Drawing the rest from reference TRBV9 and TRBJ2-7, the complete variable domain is DSGVTQTPKHLITATGQRVTLRCSPRSGDLSVYWYQQSLDQGLQFLIQYYNGEERAKGNILERFSAQQFPDLHSELNLSSLELGDSALYFCASSPRGKGVDEQYFGPGTRLTVT.

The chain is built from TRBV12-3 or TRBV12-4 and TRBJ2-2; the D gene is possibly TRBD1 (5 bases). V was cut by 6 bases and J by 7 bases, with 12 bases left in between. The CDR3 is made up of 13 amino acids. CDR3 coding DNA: TGTGCCAGCAGAGCCAACAGGATCGGGGAGCTGTTTTTT. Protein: CASRANRIGELFF.

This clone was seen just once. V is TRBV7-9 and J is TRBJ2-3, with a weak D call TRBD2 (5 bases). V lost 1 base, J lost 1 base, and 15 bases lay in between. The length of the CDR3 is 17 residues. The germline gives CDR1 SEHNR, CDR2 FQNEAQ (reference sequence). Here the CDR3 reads CASSLDQDFRGTDTQYF. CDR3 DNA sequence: TGTGCCAGCAGCTTAGATCAGGACTTCAGAGGCACAGATACGCAGTATTTT.

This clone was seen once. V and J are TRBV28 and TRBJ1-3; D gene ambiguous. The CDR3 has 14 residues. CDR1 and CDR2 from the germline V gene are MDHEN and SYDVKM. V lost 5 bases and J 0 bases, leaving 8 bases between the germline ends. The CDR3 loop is CASSTPTSGNTIYF. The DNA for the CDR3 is TGTGCCAGCAGTACACCAACCTCTGGAAACACCATATATTTT. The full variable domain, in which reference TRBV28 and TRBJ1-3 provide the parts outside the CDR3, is DVKVTQSSRYLVKRTGEKVFLECVQDMDHENMFWYRQDPGLGLRLIYFSYDVKMKEKGDIPEGYSVSREKKERFSLILESASTNQTSMYLCASSTPTSGNTIYFGEGSWLTVV.

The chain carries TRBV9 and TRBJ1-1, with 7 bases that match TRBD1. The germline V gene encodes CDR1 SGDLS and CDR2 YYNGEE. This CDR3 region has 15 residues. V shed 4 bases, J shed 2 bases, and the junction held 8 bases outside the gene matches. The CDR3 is CASSTRQGFNTEAFF. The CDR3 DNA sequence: TGTGCCAGCAGCACCCGACAGGGATTCAACACTGAAGCTTTCTTT.

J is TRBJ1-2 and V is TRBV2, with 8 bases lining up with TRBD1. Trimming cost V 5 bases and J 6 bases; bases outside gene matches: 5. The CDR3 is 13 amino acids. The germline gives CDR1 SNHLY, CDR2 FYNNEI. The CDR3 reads CASSPDRDNGYTF. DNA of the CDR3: TGTGCCAGCAGTCCGGACAGGGACAATGGCTACACCTTC.

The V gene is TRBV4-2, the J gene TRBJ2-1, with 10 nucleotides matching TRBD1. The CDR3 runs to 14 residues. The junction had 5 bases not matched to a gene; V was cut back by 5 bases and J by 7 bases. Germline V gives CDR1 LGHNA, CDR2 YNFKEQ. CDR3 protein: CASSRQGAENEQFF. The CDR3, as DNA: TGTGCCAGCAGCAGACAGGGGGCGGAAAATGAGCAGTTCTTC.

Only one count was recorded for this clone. CDR3 in amino acids: CASSLARGGYGYTF. The DNA for the CDR3 is TGTGCCAGCAGCTTAGCGCGAGGGGGCTATGGCTACACCTTC. V gene TRBV7-2 combines with J gene TRBJ1-2; D perhaps matches TRBD1 (6 bases). V lost 0 bases and J lost 4, with 9 bases in between. CDR3 size: 14 residues. In germline, CDR1 is SGHTA, CDR2 FQGNSA.

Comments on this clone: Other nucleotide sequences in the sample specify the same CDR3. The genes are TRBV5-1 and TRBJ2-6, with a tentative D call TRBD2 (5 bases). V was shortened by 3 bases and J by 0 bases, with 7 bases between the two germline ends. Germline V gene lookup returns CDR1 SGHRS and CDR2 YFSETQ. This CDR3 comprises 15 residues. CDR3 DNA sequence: TGCGCCAGCAGCTCGGGGTCCTCTGGGGCCAACGTCCTGACTTTC. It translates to CASSSGSSGANVLTF.

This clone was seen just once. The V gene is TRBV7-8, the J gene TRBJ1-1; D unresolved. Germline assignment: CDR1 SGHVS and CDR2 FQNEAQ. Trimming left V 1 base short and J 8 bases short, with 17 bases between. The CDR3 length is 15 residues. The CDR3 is CASSLEWSEAGEAFF. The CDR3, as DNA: TGTGCCAGCAGCTTAGAATGGTCGGAGGCTGGAGAAGCTTTCTTT.

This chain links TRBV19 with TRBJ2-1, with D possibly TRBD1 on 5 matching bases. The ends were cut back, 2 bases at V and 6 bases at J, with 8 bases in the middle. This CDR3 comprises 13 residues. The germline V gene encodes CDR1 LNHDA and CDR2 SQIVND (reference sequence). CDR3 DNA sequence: TGTGCCAGTAGTATAAAGGGGTTCAATGAGCAGTTCTTC. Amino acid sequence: CASSIKGFNEQFF.

CDR3 sequence: CASMEGTHNEQFF. CDR3 sequence (DNA): TGCGCCAGCATGGAGGGGACCCACAATGAGCAGTTCTTC. This chain connects TRBV5-1 to TRBJ2-1; perhaps TRBD2 as D (6 bases). V was shortened by 6 bases and J by 5 bases, with 12 bases between the two germline ends. The CDR3 is made up of 13 amino acids. Germline CDR1 and CDR2: SGHRS and YFSETQ.

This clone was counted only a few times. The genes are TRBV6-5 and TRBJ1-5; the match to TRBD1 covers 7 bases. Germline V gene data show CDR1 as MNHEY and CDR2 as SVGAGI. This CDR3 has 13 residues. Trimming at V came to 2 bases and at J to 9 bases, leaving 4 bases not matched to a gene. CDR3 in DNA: TGTGCCAGCAGTTACGGGGCAGGGGGGCCCCAGCATTTT. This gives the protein CASSYGAGGPQHF.

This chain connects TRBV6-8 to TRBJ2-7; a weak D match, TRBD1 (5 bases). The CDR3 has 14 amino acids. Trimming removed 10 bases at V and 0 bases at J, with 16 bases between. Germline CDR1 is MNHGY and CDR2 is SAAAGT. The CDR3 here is CATLPRVSSYEQYF. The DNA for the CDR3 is TGTGCCACCCTCCCCAGGGTCAGCTCCTACGAGCAGTACTTC.